The clone carrying this TCR beta chain occurred a few times. Original processing methods: Reference gene primer amplification yielded estimated nucleated cell counts. Sequencing was performed with immunoSEQ multiplex PCR; in TCRdb, only in-frame clones are kept and a portion is missing. V, J and clone size reflect that table, while D and trimming were determined from the DNA. The sample holds some 76,000 clones, about 82% seen once. This specimen comes from a study of blood T cell repertoires in COVID-19. On the study more broadly: From T cells, B-cell-depleted T cells, or PBMCs came the material, which was cDNA or gDNA.

Trimming cost V 0 bases and J 5 bases, with 8 bases left between them. The CDR3 loop spans 13 amino acids. Looked up from germline, CDR1 is SGHRS and CDR2 is YFSETQ. The sample was peripheral blood. The chain joins TRBV5-1 to TRBJ2-5; D gene unclear. The sequence was obtained from a woman in her sixties with acute or convalescent COVID-19. CDR3 region: CASSLALGETQYF. The CDR3 region has the DNA TGCGCCAGCAGCTTGGCGTTGGGCGAGACCCAGTACTTC.